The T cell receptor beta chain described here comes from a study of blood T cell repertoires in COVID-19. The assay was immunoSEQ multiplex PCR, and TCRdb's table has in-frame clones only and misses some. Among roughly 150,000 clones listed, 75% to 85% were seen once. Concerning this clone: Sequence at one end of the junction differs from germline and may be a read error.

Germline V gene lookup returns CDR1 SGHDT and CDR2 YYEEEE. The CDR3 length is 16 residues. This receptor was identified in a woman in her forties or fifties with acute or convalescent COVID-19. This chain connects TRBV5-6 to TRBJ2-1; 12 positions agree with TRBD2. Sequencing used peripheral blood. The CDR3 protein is CASSSGLAGPYNAQFF. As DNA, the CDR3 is TGTGCCAGCAGCTCCGGACTAGCGGGGCCATACAATGCGCAGTTCTTC.